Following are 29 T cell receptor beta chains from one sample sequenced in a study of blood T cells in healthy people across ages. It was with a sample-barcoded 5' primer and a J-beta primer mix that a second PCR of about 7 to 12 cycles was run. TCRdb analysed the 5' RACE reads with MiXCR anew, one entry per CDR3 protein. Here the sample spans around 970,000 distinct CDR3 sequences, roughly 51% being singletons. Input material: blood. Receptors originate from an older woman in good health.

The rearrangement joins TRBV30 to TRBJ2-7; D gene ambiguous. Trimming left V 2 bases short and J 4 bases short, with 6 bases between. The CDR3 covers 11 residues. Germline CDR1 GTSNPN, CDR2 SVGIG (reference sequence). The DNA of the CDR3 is TGTGCCTGGAGTCCTGGGTACGAGCAGTACTTC. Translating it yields CAWSPGYEQYF.

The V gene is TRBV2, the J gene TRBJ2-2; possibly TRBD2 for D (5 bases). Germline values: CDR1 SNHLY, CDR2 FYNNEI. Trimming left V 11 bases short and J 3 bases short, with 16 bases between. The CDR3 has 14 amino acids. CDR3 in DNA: TGTGCCCTTCGGGGTACTGTGGACACCGGGGAGCTGTTTTTT. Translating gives CALRGTVDTGELFF.

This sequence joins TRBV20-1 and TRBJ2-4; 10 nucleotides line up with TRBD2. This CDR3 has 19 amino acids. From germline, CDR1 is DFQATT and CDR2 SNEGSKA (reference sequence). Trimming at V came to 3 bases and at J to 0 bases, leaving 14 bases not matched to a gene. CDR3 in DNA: TGCAGTGCTAGTTCGCTAGCGGGAGCGGGGGTACTAGCCAAAAACATTCAGTACTTC. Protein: CSASSLAGAGVLAKNIQYF.

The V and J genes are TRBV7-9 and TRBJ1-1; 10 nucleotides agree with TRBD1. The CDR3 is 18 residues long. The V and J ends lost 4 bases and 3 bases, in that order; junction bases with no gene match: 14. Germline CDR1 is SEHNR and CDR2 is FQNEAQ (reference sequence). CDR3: CASSYRDRGPKLDTEAFF. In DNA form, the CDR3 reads TGTGCCAGCAGCTACCGGGACAGGGGACCAAAGTTGGACACTGAAGCTTTCTTT.

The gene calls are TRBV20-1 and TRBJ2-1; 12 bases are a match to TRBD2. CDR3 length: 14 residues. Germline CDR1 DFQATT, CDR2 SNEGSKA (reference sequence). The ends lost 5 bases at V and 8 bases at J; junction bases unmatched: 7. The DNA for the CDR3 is TGCAGTGCTTGGCTAGCGGGAGGGATCTATGAGCAGTTCTTC. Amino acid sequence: CSAWLAGGIYEQFF.

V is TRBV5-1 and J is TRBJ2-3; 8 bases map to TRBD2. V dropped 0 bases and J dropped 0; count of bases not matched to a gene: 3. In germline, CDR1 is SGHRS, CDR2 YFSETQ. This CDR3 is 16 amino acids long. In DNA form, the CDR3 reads TGCGCCAGCAGCTTGGCCGGGAGGGCGAGCACAGATACGCAGTATTTT. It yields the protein CASSLAGRASTDTQYF.

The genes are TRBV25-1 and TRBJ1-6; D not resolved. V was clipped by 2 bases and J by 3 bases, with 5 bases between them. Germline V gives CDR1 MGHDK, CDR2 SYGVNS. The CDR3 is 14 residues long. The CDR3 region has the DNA TGTGCCAGCAGTGAACCGGGCTATAATTCACCCCTCCACTTT. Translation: CASSEPGYNSPLHF.

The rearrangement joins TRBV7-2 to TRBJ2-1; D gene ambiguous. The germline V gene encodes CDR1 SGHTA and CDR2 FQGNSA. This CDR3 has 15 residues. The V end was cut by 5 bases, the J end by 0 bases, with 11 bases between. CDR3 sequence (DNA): TGTGCCAGCAGCCTAAGCCCGAGCTCCTACAATGAGCAGTTCTTC. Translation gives CASSLSPSSYNEQFF.

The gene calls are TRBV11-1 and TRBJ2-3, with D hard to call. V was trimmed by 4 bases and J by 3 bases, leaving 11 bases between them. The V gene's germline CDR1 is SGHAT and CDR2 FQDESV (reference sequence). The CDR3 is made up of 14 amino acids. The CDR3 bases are TGTGCCAGCAGCTACTGTCGGCGAACAGATACGCAGTATTTT. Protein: CASSYCRRTDTQYF.

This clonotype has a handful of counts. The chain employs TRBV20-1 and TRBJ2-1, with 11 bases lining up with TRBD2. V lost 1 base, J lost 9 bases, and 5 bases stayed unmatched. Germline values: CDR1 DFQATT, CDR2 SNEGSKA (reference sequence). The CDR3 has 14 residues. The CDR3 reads CSARVSGRATEQFF. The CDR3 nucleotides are TGCAGTGCTAGAGTTAGCGGGAGGGCCACTGAGCAGTTCTTC.

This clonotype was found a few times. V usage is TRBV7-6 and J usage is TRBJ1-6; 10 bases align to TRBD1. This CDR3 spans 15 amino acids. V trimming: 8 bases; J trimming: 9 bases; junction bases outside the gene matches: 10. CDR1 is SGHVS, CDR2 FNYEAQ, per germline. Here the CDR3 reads CASHTGQGKGSPLHF. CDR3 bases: TGTGCCAGCCATACGGGACAGGGGAAGGGTTCACCCCTCCACTTT.

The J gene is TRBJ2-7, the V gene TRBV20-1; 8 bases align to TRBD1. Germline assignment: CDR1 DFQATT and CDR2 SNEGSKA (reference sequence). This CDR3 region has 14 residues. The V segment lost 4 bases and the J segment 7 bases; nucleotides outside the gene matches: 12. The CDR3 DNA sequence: TGCAGTGCTACTAAATGGACAGGGACCCCTGAGCAGTACTTC. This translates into CSATKWTGTPEQYF.

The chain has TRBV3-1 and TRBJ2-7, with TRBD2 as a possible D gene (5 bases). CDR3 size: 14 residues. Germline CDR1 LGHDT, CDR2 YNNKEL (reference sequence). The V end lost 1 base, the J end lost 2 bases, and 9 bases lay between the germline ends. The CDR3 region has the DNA TGTGCCAGCAGCCAAGTAGGAGGAACCTACGAGCAGTACTTC. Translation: CASSQVGGTYEQYF.

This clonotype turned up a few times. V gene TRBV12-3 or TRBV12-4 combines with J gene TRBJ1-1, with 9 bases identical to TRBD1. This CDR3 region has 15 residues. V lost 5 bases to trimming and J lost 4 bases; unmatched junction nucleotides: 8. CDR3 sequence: CASSPGGTGITEAFF. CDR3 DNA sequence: TGTGCCAGCAGTCCCGGTGGGACAGGGATCACTGAAGCTTTCTTT.

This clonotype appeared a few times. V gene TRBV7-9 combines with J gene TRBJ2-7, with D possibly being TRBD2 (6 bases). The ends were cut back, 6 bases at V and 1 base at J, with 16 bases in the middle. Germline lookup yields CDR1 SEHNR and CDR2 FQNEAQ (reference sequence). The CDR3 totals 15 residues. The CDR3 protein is CASSEGGPKSYEQYF. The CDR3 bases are TGTGCCAGCAGTGAGGGAGGCCCCAAATCCTACGAGCAGTACTTC.

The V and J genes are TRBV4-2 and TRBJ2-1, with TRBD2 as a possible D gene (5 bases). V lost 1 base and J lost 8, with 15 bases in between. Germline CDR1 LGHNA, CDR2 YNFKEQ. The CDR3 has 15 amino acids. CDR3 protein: CASSQVGNAGDEQFF. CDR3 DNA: TGTGCCAGCAGCCAAGTTGGAAACGCGGGCGATGAGCAGTTCTTC.

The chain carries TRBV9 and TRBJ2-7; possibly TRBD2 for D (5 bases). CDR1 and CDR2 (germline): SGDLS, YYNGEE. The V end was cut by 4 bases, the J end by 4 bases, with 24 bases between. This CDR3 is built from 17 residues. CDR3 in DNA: TGTGCCAGCAGCACCAGTACCCTTAACCGGGATCGGTACGAGCAGTACTTC. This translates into CASSTSTLNRDRYEQYF.

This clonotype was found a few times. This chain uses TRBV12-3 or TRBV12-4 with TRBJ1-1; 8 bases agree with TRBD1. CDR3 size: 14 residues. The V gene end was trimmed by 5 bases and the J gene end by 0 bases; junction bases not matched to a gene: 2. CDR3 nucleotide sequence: TGTGCCAGCAGTACGGGACAGGTGAACACTGAAGCTTTCTTT. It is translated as CASSTGQVNTEAFF.

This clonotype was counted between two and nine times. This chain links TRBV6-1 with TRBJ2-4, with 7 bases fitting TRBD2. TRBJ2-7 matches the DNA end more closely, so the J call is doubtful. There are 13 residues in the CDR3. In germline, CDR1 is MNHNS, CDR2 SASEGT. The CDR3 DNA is TGTGCCAGCGGGGGAGGGACTAAATACGAGCAGTACTTC. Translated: CASGGGTKYEQYF.

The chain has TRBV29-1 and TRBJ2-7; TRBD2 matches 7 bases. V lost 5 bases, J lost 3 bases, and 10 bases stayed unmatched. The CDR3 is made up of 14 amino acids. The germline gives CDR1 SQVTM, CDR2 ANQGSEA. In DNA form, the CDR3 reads TGCAGCGTTCGGGCTAGCGGTAGCTACTACGAGCAGTACTTC. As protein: CSVRASGSYYEQYF.

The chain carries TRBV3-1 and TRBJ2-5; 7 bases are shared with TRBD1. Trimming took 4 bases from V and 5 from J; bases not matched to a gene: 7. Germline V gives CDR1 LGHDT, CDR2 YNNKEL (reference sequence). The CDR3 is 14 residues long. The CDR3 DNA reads TGTGCCAGCAGCCCCAGGACAGGCTGGGAGACCCAGTACTTC. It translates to CASSPRTGWETQYF.

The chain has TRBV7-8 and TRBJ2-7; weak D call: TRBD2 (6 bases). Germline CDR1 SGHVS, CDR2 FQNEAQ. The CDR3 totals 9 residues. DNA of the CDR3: TGTAAGGAGGGCGACGAGCAGTACTTC. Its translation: CKEGDEQYF.

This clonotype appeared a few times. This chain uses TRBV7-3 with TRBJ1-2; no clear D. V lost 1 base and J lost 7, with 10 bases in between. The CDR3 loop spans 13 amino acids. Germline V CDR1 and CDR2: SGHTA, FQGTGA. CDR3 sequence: CASSLIVGAGYTF. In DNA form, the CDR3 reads TGTGCCAGCAGCTTAATCGTGGGCGCTGGCTACACCTTC. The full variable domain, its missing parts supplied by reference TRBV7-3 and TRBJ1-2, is GAGVSQTPSNKVTEKGKYVELRCDPISGHTALYWYRQSLGQGPEFLIYFQGTGAADDSGLPNDRFFAVRPEGSVSTLKIQRTERGDSAVYLCASSLIVGAGYTFGSGTRLTVV.

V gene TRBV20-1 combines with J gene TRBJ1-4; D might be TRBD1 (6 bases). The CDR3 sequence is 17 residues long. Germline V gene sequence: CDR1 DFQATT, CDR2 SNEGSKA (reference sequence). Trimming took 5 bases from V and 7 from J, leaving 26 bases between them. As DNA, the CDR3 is TGCAGTGCTTATCGCGGGGGGCCCCTAGGCTTGGTTGAAAAACTGTTTTTT. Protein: CSAYRGGPLGLVEKLFF.

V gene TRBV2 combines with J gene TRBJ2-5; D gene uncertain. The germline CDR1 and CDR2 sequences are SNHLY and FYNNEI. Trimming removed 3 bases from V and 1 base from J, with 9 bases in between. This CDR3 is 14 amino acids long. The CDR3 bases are TGTGCCAGCAGTGATTGGGCGCCCCAAGAGACCCAGTACTTC. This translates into CASSDWAPQETQYF.

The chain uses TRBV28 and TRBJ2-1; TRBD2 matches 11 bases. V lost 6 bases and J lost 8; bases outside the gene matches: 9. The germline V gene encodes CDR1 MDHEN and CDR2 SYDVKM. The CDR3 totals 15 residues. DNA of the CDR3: TGTGCCAGCAGGATAGCGGGAGGGAGGTACCATGAGCAGTTCTTC. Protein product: CASRIAGGRYHEQFF.

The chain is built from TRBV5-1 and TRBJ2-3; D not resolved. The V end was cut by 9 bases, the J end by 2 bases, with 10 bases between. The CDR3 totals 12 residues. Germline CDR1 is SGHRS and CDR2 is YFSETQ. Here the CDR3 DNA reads TGCGCCACCAGTTTTAACACAGATACGCAGTATTTT. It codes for CATSFNTDTQYF.

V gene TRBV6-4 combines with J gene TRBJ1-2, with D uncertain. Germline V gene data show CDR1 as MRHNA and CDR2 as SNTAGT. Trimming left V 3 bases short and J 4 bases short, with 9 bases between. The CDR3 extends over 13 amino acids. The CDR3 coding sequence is TGTGCCAGCAGTGAAGGGCCGACCTATGGCTACACCTTC. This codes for CASSEGPTYGYTF.

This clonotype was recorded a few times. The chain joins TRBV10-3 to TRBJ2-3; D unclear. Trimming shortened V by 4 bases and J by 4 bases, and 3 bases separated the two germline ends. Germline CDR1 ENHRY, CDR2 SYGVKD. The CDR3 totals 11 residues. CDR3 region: CAISVSDTQYF. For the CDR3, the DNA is TGTGCCATCAGTGTGTCAGATACGCAGTATTTT.